Sequencing of this T cell receptor (beta chain) was carried out in a study of T-cell reconstitution after alpha-beta-depleted transplantation in children. At least ten counts were recorded for this clonotype. Trimming at V came to 2 bases and at J to 1 base, leaving 5 bases not matched to a gene. CDR3 length: 16 residues. Germline loops: CDR1 SGDLS, CDR2 YYNGEE. Researchers prepared the TCRbeta library using unique molecular identifiers, the study reports. MiXCR, applied by TCRdb to the PCR reads, yields one record per CDR3 protein. The table records 190,000 or so distinct CDR3 sequences, about 6.8% of them present only once.

The TCR originated in a human donor who donated a stem cell graft to a child with Wiskott-Aldrich syndrome. The V gene is TRBV9, the J gene TRBJ2-1; 8 nucleotides match TRBD2. The source material was PBMCs from the stem cell graft donor, sampled from the stem cell graft. The CDR3 DNA follows: TGTGCCAGCAGCGTTCGTAGCGGGATTTCCTACAATGAGCAGTTCTTC. This encodes CASSVRSGISYNEQFF.